Listed here is a single T cell receptor (beta chain). Its matching antigen is unknown. The data derive from a study of cytomegalovirus exposure and HLA in healthy donors. Study findings and constraints: Certain sequence variants were highly shared and formed a cluster, and this cluster was likely a sequencing artifact. Later on, an analysis found that several of the most significant clusters appeared to be linked to common viral pathogens, which included parvovirus B19. Cytomegalovirus status was reportedly diagnosed by the classifier with high sensitivity and specificity. The study labeled approximately 150 TCR beta chains cytomegalovirus-associated.

Trimming removed 6 bases from V and 5 bases from J, with 22 bases in between. The germline V gene encodes CDR1 KGHSH and CDR2 LQKENI. The CDR3 is made up of 16 amino acids. A multiplex PCR was run with 60 Vbeta primers and 13 Jbeta primers. Measured with immunoSEQ multiplex PCR; TCRdb has only the in-frame clones, and not every one. The sample consists of about 110,000 clones, 71% of them appearing once. The sequencing sample was made of PBMCs. The receptor's source is a female donor in good health and CMV-seronegative. The genes are TRBV18 and TRBJ1-2; D may be TRBD1 (5 bases). The CDR3 here is CASSPNRQTRPYGYTF. In DNA, the CDR3 is TGTGCCAGCTCGCCAAACAGACAGACACGGCCTTATGGCTACACCTTC.